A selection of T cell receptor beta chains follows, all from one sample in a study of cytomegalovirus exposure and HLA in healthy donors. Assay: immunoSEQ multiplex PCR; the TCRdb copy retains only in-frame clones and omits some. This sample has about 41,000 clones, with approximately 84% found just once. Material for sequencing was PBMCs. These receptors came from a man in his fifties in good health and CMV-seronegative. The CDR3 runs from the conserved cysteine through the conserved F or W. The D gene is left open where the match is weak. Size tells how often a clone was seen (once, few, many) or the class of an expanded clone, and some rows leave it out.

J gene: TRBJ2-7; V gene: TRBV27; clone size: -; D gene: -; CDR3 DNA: TGTGCCAGCAGTTCAATACTACAGGGAGCCTTCTACGAGCAGTACTTC; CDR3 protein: CASSSILQGAFYEQYF
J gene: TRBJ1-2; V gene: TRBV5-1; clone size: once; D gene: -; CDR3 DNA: TGCGCCAGCAGTAATATCCATGCGGATGGCTACACCTTC; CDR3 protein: CASSNIHADGYTF
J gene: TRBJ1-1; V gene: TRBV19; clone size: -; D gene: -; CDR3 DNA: TGTGCCAGTAGTAGGTGGACACCCAACACTGAAGCTTTCTTT; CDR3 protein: CASSRWTPNTEAFF
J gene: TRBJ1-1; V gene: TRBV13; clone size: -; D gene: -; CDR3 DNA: TGTGCCAGCAGCTTAGGCTTGAAGCTGAACACTGAAGCTTTCTTT; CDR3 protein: CASSLGLKLNTEAFF
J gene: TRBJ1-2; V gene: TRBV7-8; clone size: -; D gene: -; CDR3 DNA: TGTGCCAGCAGCTTAGGTCGTAACTATGGCTACACCTTC; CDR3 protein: CASSLGRNYGYTF
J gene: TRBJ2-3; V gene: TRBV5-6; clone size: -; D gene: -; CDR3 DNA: TGTGCCAGCAGCTTGTATGATACGCAGTATTTT; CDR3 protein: CASSLYDTQYF
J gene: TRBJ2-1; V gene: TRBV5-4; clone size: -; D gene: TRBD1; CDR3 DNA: TGTGCCAGCAGCCAAAGAGGGACAGGCGACTACAATGAGCAGTTCTTC; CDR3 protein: CASSQRGTGDYNEQFF
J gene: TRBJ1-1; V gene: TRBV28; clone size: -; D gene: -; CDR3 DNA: TGTGCCAGCAGTATAGGAGGCAACACTGAAGCTTTCTTT; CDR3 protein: CASSIGGNTEAFF
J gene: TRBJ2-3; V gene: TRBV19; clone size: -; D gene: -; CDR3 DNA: TGTGCCAGTAGACCCCAGGGGTACACAGATACGCAGTATTTT; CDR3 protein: CASRPQGYTDTQYF
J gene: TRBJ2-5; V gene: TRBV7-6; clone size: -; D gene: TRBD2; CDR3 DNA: TGTGCCAGCAGCAGACCCCTAGGCGGGGGGGAAGAGACCCAGTACTTC; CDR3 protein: CASSRPLGGGEETQYF